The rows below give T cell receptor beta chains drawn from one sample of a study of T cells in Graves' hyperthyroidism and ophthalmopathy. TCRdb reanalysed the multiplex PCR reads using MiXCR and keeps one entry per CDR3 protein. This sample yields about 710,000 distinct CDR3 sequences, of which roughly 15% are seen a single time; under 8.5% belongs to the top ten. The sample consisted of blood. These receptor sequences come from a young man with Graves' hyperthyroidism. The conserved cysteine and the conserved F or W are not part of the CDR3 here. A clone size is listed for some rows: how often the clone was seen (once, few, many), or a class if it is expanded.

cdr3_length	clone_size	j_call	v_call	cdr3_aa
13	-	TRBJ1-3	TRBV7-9	ASSLGTPSGNTIY
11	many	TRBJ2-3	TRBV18	ASSPPFGDTQY
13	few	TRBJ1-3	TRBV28	ASSLRGGPGNTIY
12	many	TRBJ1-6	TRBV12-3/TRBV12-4	ASRQGQGNSPLH
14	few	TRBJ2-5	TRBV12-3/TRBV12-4	ASSSYRLADQETQY
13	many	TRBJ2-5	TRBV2	ASSALAGSQETQY
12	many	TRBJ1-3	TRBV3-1	ASRRTGSGNTIY
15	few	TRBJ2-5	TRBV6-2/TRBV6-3	ASSYVLAGSKQETQY
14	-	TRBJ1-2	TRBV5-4	ASTTTGTGGYYGYT
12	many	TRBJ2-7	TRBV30	AWSGTQPRGEQY
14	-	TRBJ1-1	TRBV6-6	ASSYFGGASNTEAF
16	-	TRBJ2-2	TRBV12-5	ASGQQKIAGGPAGELF
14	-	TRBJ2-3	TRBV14	ASSQVSGSSTDTQY